What follows is one T cell receptor (beta chain) and its context. The antigen it recognizes is unknown. Base-call qualities are not available, and no considerably larger clone is one nucleotide away. This record comes from a study of blood T cell repertoires in COVID-19 (dated by TCRdb to 2020 to 2021). Turning to the overall study: The collaborator samples originated in the United States, Italy and Spain and spanned the acute and convalescent phases of COVID-19. The material from the prospective study consisted of cDNA or gDNA derived from T cells, B-cell-depleted T cells, or PBMCs. The dataset comprised deeply sampled blood TCRbeta repertoires from subjects exposed to, actively infected with, or recovered from COVID-19. The repertoires were made available in a free public database intended to serve as a resource for research on the immune response to SARS-CoV-2. The samples were drawn from the first 160 participants of the ongoing ImmuneRACE study and from over 950 subjects provided by 6 global collaborators. A de-identified subject ID, COVID-19 status, age in years and sex were almost always included in the sample metadata. Where available, HLA class I and class II types were taken from metadata supplied by the sample provider and were not determined by assay-based typing.

As encoded in the germline V gene, CDR1 is SGHTA while CDR2 is FQGNSA. Trimmed from V: 5 bases; trimmed from J: 6 bases; junction bases lacking a gene match: 14. CDR3 length: 17 amino acids, cysteine to phenylalanine. Just the 51-base CDR3 DNA is kept, in frame starting at base 1. Overall study outcomes, separate from this receptor: Clinical and demographic metadata were provided uncurated, with the amount varying by source and participant.

The immunoSEQ Assay, a bias-controlled multiplex PCR, was used to amplify TCRbeta CDR3 regions from genomic DNA. The authors' pipeline ran thus. Within the assay, amplification of reference gene primers was used to estimate how many nucleated cells each sample contained. Sequence reads were collapsed and filtered to measure the absolute abundance of every unique TCRbeta CDR3 rearrangement. For each sample, productive Simpson clonality was calculated as the square root of Simpson's diversity index across productive rearrangements. Here the immuneACCESS table is served through TCRdb, limited to in-frame sequences with V and J called. Missing clones are a known gap in these copies; in checked studies unresolved V genes cover under half, and the rest lacks a known reason. The V and J calls and clone size were taken over from that table, and D and trimming were inferred from the DNA. The sample contains around 88,000 clones, approximately 81% of them found a single time. In total, the top ten clones hold roughly 10% of the sample.

Collaborating institutions collected whole blood in K2EDTA tubes following their own protocols. For TCRbeta analysis, collaborators shipped samples in one of three forms: frozen whole blood, isolated PBMCs, or DNA extracted from either of those sample types. This TCR came from an elderly woman with acute or convalescent COVID-19. The sample was peripheral blood. The V and J genes are TRBV7-2 and TRBJ2-2; 8 central bases correspond to TRBD2. For the CDR3, the sequence is CASSPREAGDIAGELFF. The nucleotide sequence reads as follows: TGTGCCAGCAGCCCTCGCGAAGCGGGGGATATCGCCGGGGAGCTGTTTTTT.